These 11 T cell receptor beta chains share one sample of origin, sequenced in a study of prognosis after radiotherapy for stage I lung cancer. From genomic DNA, two-round multiplex PCR was used to amplify TCR beta CDR3. Used in first-round PCR were primers specific to each TRBV and TRBJ gene. TCRdb used MiXCR to reprocess the multiplex PCR reads, holding one entry per CDR3 protein. The sample carries 25,000 to 30,000 distinct CDR3 sequences, around 43% recorded once. Source: PBMCs, taken before or after stereotactic body radiation therapy (not recorded which). All receptors come from a donor over 45 with non-small cell lung cancer.

This chain uses TRBV7-2 with TRBJ2-3; 7 nucleotides align to TRBD2. V shed 7 bases, J shed 0 bases, and the junction held 7 bases outside the gene matches. Germline lookup yields CDR1 SGHTA and CDR2 FQGNSA. The CDR3 covers 15 residues. CDR3 protein: CASTDTGGSTDTQYF. The CDR3 nucleotides are TGTGCCAGCACCGACACCGGGGGGAGCACAGATACGCAGTATTTT.

This clonotype was found many times. The chain joins TRBV12-3 or TRBV12-4 to TRBJ1-1; 11 positions agree with TRBD1. This CDR3 comprises 13 residues. The junction had 1 base not matched to a gene; V was cut back by 3 bases and J by 7 bases. This CDR3 reads CASSFGTGGEAFF. The CDR3 nucleotides read TGTGCCAGCAGTTTCGGGACAGGGGGTGAAGCTTTCTTT.

V gene TRBV6-9 combines with J gene TRBJ2-1; D gene ambiguous. The V and J ends lost 8 bases and 8 bases respectively, with 19 bases between them. This CDR3 region has 14 residues. Germline-derived CDR1 and CDR2 are MNHGY and SVAAGI. CDR3: CASCSAPRGDEQFF. Here the CDR3 DNA reads TGTGCCAGCTGTTCCGCCCCTCGTGGGGATGAGCAGTTCTTC.

This clonotype was recorded at least ten times. The V and J genes are TRBV6-1 and TRBJ2-2; 8 nucleotides line up with TRBD2. V gave up 5 bases and J gave up 3 bases; unmatched junction bases: 5. The CDR3 contains 15 residues. Germline V lookup: CDR1 MNHNS, CDR2 SASEGT. In DNA, the CDR3 is TGTGCCAGCAGTCCTTCGGGGGGGGACACCGGGGAGCTGTTTTTT. Residues: CASSPSGGDTGELFF.

This clonotype was counted at least ten times. The chain joins TRBV20-1 to TRBJ1-1, with D possibly being TRBD1 (5 bases). CDR3 length: 14 amino acids. Between the trimmed V and J ends, which lost 0 bases and 4 bases, there was a span of 12 bases. CDR1 and CDR2 from the germline V gene are DFQATT and SNEGSKA (reference sequence). The CDR3 reads CSARDARVGTEAFF. For the CDR3, the DNA is TGCAGTGCTAGAGATGCCAGGGTAGGCACTGAAGCTTTCTTT.

In regard to this clonotype: A read error is the likely source, as a far larger clone sits one nucleotide away. The chain joins TRBV6-2 or TRBV6-3 to TRBJ2-6; D might be TRBD2 (5 bases). V was cut by 5 bases and J by 1 base, with 6 bases left in between. This CDR3 comprises 14 residues. In germline, CDR1 is MNHEY, CDR2 SVGEGT. The DNA of the CDR3 is TGTGCCAGCAGTGAGGGTTCTGGGGCCAACGTCCTGACTTTC. Its translation is CASSEGSGANVLTF.

A few counts support this clonotype. The chain links TRBV11-2 to TRBJ2-5; 12 nucleotides agree with TRBD2. Germline values: CDR1 SGHAT, CDR2 FQNNGV. V was clipped by 1 base and J by 2 bases; unmatched bases: 2. The CDR3 runs 16 residues. This CDR3 is CASSLGLAGGQETQYF. CDR3 DNA sequence: TGTGCCAGCAGCTTAGGTCTAGCGGGGGGGCAAGAGACCCAGTACTTC.

This clonotype occurred a few times. The V gene is TRBV10-3, the J gene TRBJ2-1; TRBD1 agrees at 10 bases. Germline loops: CDR1 ENHRY, CDR2 SYGVKD. This CDR3 spans 14 amino acids. The junction had 8 bases not matched to a gene; V was cut back by 6 bases and J by 9 bases. For the CDR3, the DNA is TGTGCCATCAGCGCGGACAGGGGGGACACTGAGCAGTTCTTC. Translation: CAISADRGDTEQFF.

This clonotype was seen once. This rearrangement joins TRBV4-2 to TRBJ2-2; no reliable D call. Germline V CDR1 and CDR2: LGHNA, YNFKEQ. The CDR3 totals 14 residues. V was shortened by 5 bases and J by 4 bases, with 11 bases between the two germline ends. CDR3 coding DNA: TGTGCCAGCAGCAAGGCCAGCAGCACCGGGGAGCTGTTTTTT. Protein product: CASSKASSTGELFF.

At least ten counts were recorded for this clonotype. The chain employs TRBV10-3 and TRBJ1-6, with 9 bases matching TRBD1. Germline V CDR1 and CDR2: ENHRY, SYGVKD. This CDR3 spans 15 amino acids. Trimming cost V 5 bases and J 5 bases; bases outside gene matches: 4. The CDR3 is CAISRGQGDNSPLHF. CDR3 in DNA: TGTGCCATCAGTAGGGGACAGGGAGATAATTCACCCCTCCACTTT.

This clonotype was detected ten times or more. J is TRBJ2-7 and V is TRBV20-1, with TRBD2 matching over 11 bases. Germline loops: CDR1 DFQATT, CDR2 SNEGSKA (reference sequence). This CDR3 is 13 amino acids long. The ends lost 5 bases at V and 6 bases at J; junction bases unmatched: 6. This CDR3 reads CSALLAGVGEQYF. In DNA, the CDR3 is TGCAGTGCTCTACTAGCGGGAGTCGGCGAGCAGTACTTC.